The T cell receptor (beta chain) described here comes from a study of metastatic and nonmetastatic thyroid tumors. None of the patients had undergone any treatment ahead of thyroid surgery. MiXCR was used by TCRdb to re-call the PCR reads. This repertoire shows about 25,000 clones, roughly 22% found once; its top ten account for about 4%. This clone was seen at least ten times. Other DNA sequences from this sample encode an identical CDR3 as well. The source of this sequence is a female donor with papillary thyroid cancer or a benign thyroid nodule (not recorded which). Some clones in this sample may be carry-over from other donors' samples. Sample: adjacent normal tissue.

The CDR3 coding sequence is TGTGCCAGCTCACTGCAGGGGTCCCGCACAGATACGCAGTATTTT. It specifies CASSLQGSRTDTQYF. The chain links TRBV18 to TRBJ2-3; D might be TRBD1 (6 bases). This CDR3 contains 15 residues. Between the trimmed V and J ends, which lost 4 bases and 1 base, there was a span of 12 bases. Per the germline V gene, CDR1 is KGHSH and CDR2 is LQKENI.